Listed below are T cell receptor beta chains from one sample, sequenced in a study of blood T cell repertoires in COVID-19. The assay was immunoSEQ multiplex PCR, and TCRdb's table has in-frame clones only and misses some. The sample lists approximately 500,000 clones, approximately 89% occurring once. The sequenced material came from peripheral blood. Receptors originate from a man between 18 and 29 years old with COVID-19, enrolled during active disease. Each CDR3 is given with its conserved first and last residue. D genes are given only for firm matches. Size is omitted from some rows. Given values are once, few, many or a class for expanded clones.

J gene	clone size	V gene	D gene	CDR3 DNA	CDR3 protein
TRBJ2-7	.	TRBV29-1	TRBD1	TGCAGCGCCATAGACAGGGGCGAGCAGTACTTC	CSAIDRGEQYF
TRBJ2-1	.	TRBV7-8	.	TGTGCCAGCAGCTCCCATCCGGACAGCCCCAATGAGCAGTTCTTC	CASSSHPDSPNEQFF
TRBJ2-3	.	TRBV6-2/TRBV6-3	.	TGTGCCAGCAGTCACAGAACAGATACGCAGTATTTT	CASSHRTDTQYF
TRBJ2-7	once	TRBV5-5	.	TGTGCCAGCAGCTTGGGCCCGGGATCCTACGAGCAGTACTTC	CASSLGPGSYEQYF
TRBJ2-2	few	TRBV29-1	TRBD1	TGCAGCGCCACAGGGGGCCCCGGGGTGGCCGGGGAGCTGTTTTTT	CSATGGPGVAGELFF
TRBJ2-5	.	TRBV6-2/TRBV6-3	TRBD1	TGTGCCAGCAGCTCTTTGGGGACAGGGGGAGAGACCCAGTACTTC	CASSSLGTGGETQYF
TRBJ2-7	.	TRBV4-2	TRBD1	TGTGCCAGCAGCCCTCCTCGGGGGACAGGGGGTAACGAGCAGTACTTC	CASSPPRGTGGNEQYF
TRBJ2-3	.	TRBV7-9	.	TGTGCGTGGAGCGGGCCCACAGATACGCAGTATTTT	CAWSGPTDTQYF
TRBJ2-1	.	TRBV6-5	.	TGTGCCAGCAGAGCCCCCGGGAAGGGCAATGAGCAGTTCTTC	CASRAPGKGNEQFF
TRBJ1-2	.	TRBV6-5	TRBD1	TGTGCCAGCCAAGATACTGGGACAGGGAATGGAGGCTACACCTTC	CASQDTGTGNGGYTF
TRBJ2-3	.	TRBV5-1	TRBD2	TGCGCCAGCAGCCCCCCGTCGGGGGGGGGCCCAGATACGCAGTATTTT	CASSPPSGGGPDTQYF
TRBJ1-1	.	TRBV5-1	TRBD1	TGCGCCAGCAGCCCGGGGACAGGGGGCCGGACTGAAGCTTTCTTT	CASSPGTGGRTEAFF
TRBJ1-2	.	TRBV7-6	.	TGTGCCAGCAGCTCGGACGGGAGAGGTGGCTACACCTTC	CASSSDGRGGYTF
TRBJ1-1	.	TRBV6-6	.	TGTGCCAGCAGCTGGGGGGACCGGAACACTGAAGCTTTCTTT	CASSWGDRNTEAFF
TRBJ2-2	.	TRBV19	.	TGTGCCAGTAATGTTCTTGGCGGGACCGGGGAGCTGTTTTTT	CASNVLGGTGELFF
TRBJ1-2	once	TRBV25-1	.	TGTGCCAGCAGTTGGACAAACTATGGCTACACCTTC	CASSWTNYGYTF
TRBJ2-1	.	TRBV30	TRBD1	TGTGCCTGGAGTCCCCGGGACAGGGAGCAGTTCTTC	CAWSPRDREQFF
TRBJ2-1	.	TRBV6-1	TRBD2	TGTGCCAGCAGTGAGGGGGGGACCTACAATGAGCAGTTCTTC	CASSEGGTYNEQFF
TRBJ2-3	.	TRBV29-1	TRBD2	TGCAGCGTCCCGACTAGCGGGGGGCTAGATACGCAGTATTTT	CSVPTSGGLDTQYF